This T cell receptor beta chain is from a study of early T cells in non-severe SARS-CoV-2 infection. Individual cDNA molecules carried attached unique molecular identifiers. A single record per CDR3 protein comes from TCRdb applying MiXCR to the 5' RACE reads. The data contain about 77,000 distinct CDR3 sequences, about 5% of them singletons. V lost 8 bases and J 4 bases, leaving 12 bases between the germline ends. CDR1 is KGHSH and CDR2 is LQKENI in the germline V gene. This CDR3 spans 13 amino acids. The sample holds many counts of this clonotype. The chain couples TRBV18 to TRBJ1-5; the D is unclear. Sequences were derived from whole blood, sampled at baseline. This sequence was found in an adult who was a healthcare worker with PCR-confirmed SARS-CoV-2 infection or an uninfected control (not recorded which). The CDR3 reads CASGDGPNQPQHF. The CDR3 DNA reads TGTGCCAGCGGGGATGGGCCGAATCAGCCCCAGCATTTT.